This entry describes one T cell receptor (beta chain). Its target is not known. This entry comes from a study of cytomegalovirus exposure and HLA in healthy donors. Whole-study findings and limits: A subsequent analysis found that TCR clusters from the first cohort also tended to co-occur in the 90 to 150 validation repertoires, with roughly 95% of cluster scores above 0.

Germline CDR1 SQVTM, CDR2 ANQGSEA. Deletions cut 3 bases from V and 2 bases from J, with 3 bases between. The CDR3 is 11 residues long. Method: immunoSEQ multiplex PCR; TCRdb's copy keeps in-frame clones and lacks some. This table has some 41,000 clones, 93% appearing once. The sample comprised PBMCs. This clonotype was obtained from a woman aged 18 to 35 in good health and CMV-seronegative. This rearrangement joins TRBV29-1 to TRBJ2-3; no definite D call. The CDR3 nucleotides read TGCAGCGTTGACTTCACAGATACGCAGTATTTT. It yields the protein CSVDFTDTQYF.